The next 12 T cell receptor beta chains were all read from a single sample in a study of PD-1 blockade in mismatch repair-deficient tumors. Assay: immunoSEQ multiplex PCR; the TCRdb copy retains only in-frame clones and omits some. The sample includes about 130,000 clones, roughly 86% of them seen just once. Source: peripheral blood, taken approximately 71 weeks after starting pembrolizumab. The receptors were gathered from an adult with mismatch repair-deficient cancer.

This clone has just a few counts. V is TRBV27 and J is TRBJ2-5; maybe TRBD1 (6 bases). From germline, CDR1 is MNHEY and CDR2 SMNVEV (reference sequence). Trimming took off 6 bases at V and 4 bases at J, with 12 bases between the two ends. The CDR3 runs to 13 residues. CDR3 residues: CASRHQGSETQYF. The CDR3 DNA reads TGTGCCAGCAGGCACCAGGGGTCAGAGACCCAGTACTTC.

The CDR3 sequence is CASSRGQELGYTF. Here the CDR3 DNA reads TGCGCCAGCAGCCGCGGACAGGAGCTTGGCTACACCTTC. The chain employs TRBV4-1 and TRBJ1-2; 7 bases agree with TRBD1. Germline CDR1 reads MGHRA; CDR2 reads YSYEKL. The CDR3 has 13 residues. V trimming: 4 bases; J trimming: 7 bases; junction bases outside the gene matches: 6.

Only a few counts were recorded for this clone. V usage is TRBV30 and J usage is TRBJ1-2; D gene ambiguous. The germline V and J ends were trimmed by 5 bases and 5 bases, with 18 bases remaining between them. The CDR3 consists of 14 residues. Germline V CDR1 and CDR2: GTSNPN, SVGIG (reference sequence). CDR3 sequence: CAWVQTEQLYGYTF. In nucleotides, the CDR3 is TGTGCCTGGGTCCAGACGGAGCAACTGTATGGCTACACCTTC.

This clone was detected once. V gene TRBV9 combines with J gene TRBJ2-5, with 7 bases aligning to TRBD2. The CDR3 spans 14 residues. The junction had 4 bases not matched to a gene; V was cut back by 0 bases and J by 5 bases. Germline values: CDR1 SGDLS, CDR2 YYNGEE. The CDR3 DNA reads TGTGCCAGCAGCGTAGCCCCCGGGAGGGAGACCCAGTACTTC. Its protein product is CASSVAPGRETQYF.

The chain uses TRBV29-1 and TRBJ2-2; D perhaps matches TRBD2 (5 bases). The CDR3 extends over 13 amino acids. V lost 4 bases and J 5 bases, leaving 11 bases between the germline ends. CDR1 and CDR2 (germline): SQVTM, ANQGSEA. This CDR3 is CSVGGPETGELFF. CDR3 nucleotides: TGCAGCGTTGGAGGGCCAGAGACCGGGGAGCTGTTTTTT.

The chain employs TRBV11-3 and TRBJ2-1; D call uncertain. V was pared by 4 bases and J by 3 bases, with 16 bases between. This CDR3 has 16 residues. The germline CDR1 and CDR2 sequences are SGHNT and YENEEA. Written as DNA, the CDR3 is TGTGCCAGCAGCTACGGCCCGGTTTTTCACTACAATGAGCAGTTCTTC. Its translation is CASSYGPVFHYNEQFF.

The chain recombines TRBV29-1 with TRBJ1-2; 10 bases fit TRBD1. There are 15 residues in the CDR3. J lost 5 bases, V lost 2 bases, and 8 bases had no gene match. The V gene's germline CDR1 is SQVTM and CDR2 ANQGSEA. The CDR3 DNA reads as TGCAGCGTTGAAAGTGGGACAGGGGAGGTGTATGGCTACACCTTC. Amino acids: CSVESGTGEVYGYTF.

The gene calls are TRBV19 and TRBJ1-5; a possible D gene is TRBD1 (6 bases). This CDR3 is built from 16 residues. V lost 6 bases, J lost 5 bases, and 20 bases lay in between. In germline, CDR1 is LNHDA, CDR2 SQIVND (reference sequence). The CDR3 DNA follows: TGTGCCAGTAGCAAAACTCGAGGGACAAGAGATCAGCCCCAGCATTTT. Its translation is CASSKTRGTRDQPQHF.

The rearrangement joins TRBV15 to TRBJ2-7; TRBD2 agrees at 8 bases. Germline assignment: CDR1 LNHNV and CDR2 YYDKDF (reference sequence). CDR3 length: 15 residues. V shed 1 base, J shed 2 bases, and the junction held 4 bases outside the gene matches. The CDR3 here is CATSRGLAPTYEQYF. The CDR3 DNA follows: TGTGCCACCAGCAGAGGACTAGCGCCAACCTACGAGCAGTACTTC.

The chain combines TRBV30 with TRBJ2-7, with D maybe TRBD2 (5 bases). This CDR3 comprises 13 residues. Germline CDR1 reads GTSNPN; CDR2 reads SVGIG (reference sequence). Trimming removed 0 bases at V and 3 bases at J, with 9 bases between. DNA for the CDR3: TGTGCCTGGAGTGTAAACCGGGACTACGAGCAGTACTTC. It specifies CAWSVNRDYEQYF. The full variable domain, its missing parts supplied by reference TRBV30 and TRBJ2-7, is SQTIHQWPATLVQPVGSPLSLECTVEGTSNPNLYWYRQAAGRGLQLLFYSVGIGQISSEVPQNLSASRPQDRQFILSSKKLLLSDSGFYLCAWSVNRDYEQYFGPGTRLTVT.

The chain uses TRBV4-3 and TRBJ2-7; 9 nucleotides agree with TRBD2. The trim removed 1 base at V and 5 bases at J, leaving 15 bases unmatched. CDR1 is LGHNA and CDR2 is YSLEER in the germline V gene. The CDR3 has 18 residues. DNA of the CDR3: TGCGCCAGCAGCCAAGGTTTCCTCGGGCCTAGCGGGATGCACGAGCAGTACTTC. It translates to CASSQGFLGPSGMHEQYF.

CDR3 sequence (DNA): TGTGCCAGCAGTTACGGAGGACTAGGAGACGAGCAGTACTTC. It specifies CASSYGGLGDEQYF. The chain combines TRBV6-6 with TRBJ2-7; 7 nucleotides match TRBD2. Trimming took 2 bases from V and 5 from J; bases not matched to a gene: 6. This CDR3 has 14 amino acids. CDR1 is MNHNY, CDR2 SVGAGI, per germline (reference sequence).